Given below is one T cell receptor (beta chain) in context. The antigen is undetermined. The sample originates from a study of cytotoxic CD8 clonotypes in ibrutinib-treated CLL. On the study more broadly: Researchers reported 11 relapsed/refractory and roughly 15 treatment-naive patients, about 17 of them IGHV unmutated.

CDR1 and CDR2 from the germline V gene are SGHDN and FVKESK. V shed 4 bases and J shed 4 bases, with 14 bases lying between them. The CDR3 runs to 14 residues. Study results and limitations: Public clonotypes were uncommon and contracted or stayed stable on treatment. The study found baseline clonality above age-matched healthy donors, tracking circulating CD8+ T-cell counts.

The data were produced by immunoSEQ multiplex PCR, yet TCRdb's version contains in-frame clones alone and is incomplete. This sample has 250,000 to 350,000 clones, with around 76% found just once. The receptor was isolated from a human donor with chronic lymphocytic leukemia. Sequenced here: PBMCs, sampled at disease progression, from a patient treated with ibrutinib. This chain connects TRBV14 to TRBJ2-7, with D perhaps TRBD2 (5 bases). The CDR3 here is CASSPRDYNYEQYF. The CDR3 DNA reads as TGTGCCAGCAGCCCTCGGGATTACAATTACGAGCAGTACTTC.